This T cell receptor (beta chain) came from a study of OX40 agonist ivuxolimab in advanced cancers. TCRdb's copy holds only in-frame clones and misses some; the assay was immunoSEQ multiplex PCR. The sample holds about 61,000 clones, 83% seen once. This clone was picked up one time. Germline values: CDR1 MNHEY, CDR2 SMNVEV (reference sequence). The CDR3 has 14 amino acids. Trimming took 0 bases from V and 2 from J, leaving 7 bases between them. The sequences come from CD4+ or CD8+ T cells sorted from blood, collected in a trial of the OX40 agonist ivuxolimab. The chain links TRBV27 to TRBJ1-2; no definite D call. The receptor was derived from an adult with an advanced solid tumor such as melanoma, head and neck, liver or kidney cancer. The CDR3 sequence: CASSLSGLNYGYTF. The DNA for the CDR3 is TGTGCCAGCAGTTTATCAGGACTGAACTATGGCTACACCTTC.